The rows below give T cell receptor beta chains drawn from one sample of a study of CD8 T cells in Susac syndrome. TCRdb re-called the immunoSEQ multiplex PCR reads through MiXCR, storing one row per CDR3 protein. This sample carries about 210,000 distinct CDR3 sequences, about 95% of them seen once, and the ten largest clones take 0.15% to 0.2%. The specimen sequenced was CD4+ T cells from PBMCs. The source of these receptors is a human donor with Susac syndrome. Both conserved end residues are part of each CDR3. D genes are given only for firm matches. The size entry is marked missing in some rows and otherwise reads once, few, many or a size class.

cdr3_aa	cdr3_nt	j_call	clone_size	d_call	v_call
CASSQDRGDSYEQYF	TGTGCCAGCAGCCAAGATCGCGGGGACTCCTACGAGCAGTACTTC	TRBJ2-7	once	NA	TRBV3-1
CASSRQTGYQETQYF	TGTGCCAGCAGCCGACAGACGGGGTACCAAGAGACCCAGTACTTC	TRBJ2-5	NA	NA	TRBV6-1
CASSLGTSPQETQYF	TGCGCCAGCAGCTTGGGGACTAGCCCGCAAGAGACCCAGTACTTC	TRBJ2-5	NA	TRBD2	TRBV5-1
CASSLGDGPYEQYF	TGTGCCAGCAGCCTCGGGGACGGACCCTACGAGCAGTACTTC	TRBJ2-7	NA	NA	TRBV3-1
CASSQGLTSEAFF	TGCGCCAGCAGCCAAGGCTTGACTTCTGAAGCTTTCTTT	TRBJ1-1	NA	NA	TRBV4-1
CASSGGASLNEKLFF	TGTGCCAGCAGCGGTGGGGCCAGCCTCAATGAAAAACTGTTTTTT	TRBJ1-4	NA	NA	TRBV5-6
CSADAGGGSYNEQFF	TGCAGTGCTGACGCGGGGGGGGGAAGCTACAATGAGCAGTTCTTC	TRBJ2-1	NA	TRBD2	TRBV20-1
CATSDFPPAPDTQYF	TGTGCCACCAGTGATTTTCCTCCAGCTCCAGATACGCAGTATTTT	TRBJ2-3	NA	NA	TRBV24-1
CASSQGLERGYTF	TGCGCCAGCAGCCAAGGACTTGAGCGTGGCTACACCTTC	TRBJ1-2	NA	NA	TRBV4-3
CASSKSLASNEQFF	TGTGCCAGTAGTAAGTCTCTAGCAAGCAATGAGCAGTTCTTC	TRBJ2-1	NA	NA	TRBV19
CASSQGDREGAEAFF	TGTGCCAGCAGCCAGGGGGACAGGGAGGGGGCTGAAGCTTTCTTT	TRBJ1-1	NA	TRBD1	TRBV4-2
CSVAEVNTGELFF	TGCAGCGTTGCAGAGGTCAACACCGGGGAGCTGTTTTTT	TRBJ2-2	NA	NA	TRBV29-1
CASSPEPSGGGETQYF	TGCGCCAGCAGCCCCGAACCTAGCGGGGGCGGGGAGACCCAGTACTTC	TRBJ2-5	NA	TRBD2	TRBV4-3
CAWSATLTGRASPLHF	TGTGCCTGGAGTGCAACTTTGACAGGGAGAGCTTCACCCCTCCACTTT	TRBJ1-6	NA	TRBD1	TRBV30
CASSQENHDSGNTIYF	TGTGCCAGCAGCCAAGAGAACCACGACTCTGGAAACACCATATATTTT	TRBJ1-3	NA	NA	TRBV3-1
CASSPPEEAGKETQYF	TGTGCCAGCAGCCCTCCTGAGGAAGCGGGGAAGGAGACCCAGTACTTC	TRBJ2-5	NA	TRBD2	TRBV3-1
CASRRGPYEQYF	TGTGCCAGCAGGCGGGGCCCCTACGAGCAGTACTTC	TRBJ2-7	NA	NA	TRBV27
CATNPGFSKDTQYF	TGTGCCACCAACCCAGGGTTTAGCAAAGATACGCAGTATTTT	TRBJ2-3	NA	NA	TRBV15
CASSSLTSVGKETQYF	TGTGCCAGCAGCTCTCTCACTAGCGTCGGGAAGGAGACCCAGTACTTC	TRBJ2-5	NA	TRBD2	TRBV5-6
CASSFSDREYEQYF	TGTGCCAGCAGTTTTTCGGACAGGGAATACGAGCAGTACTTC	TRBJ2-7	NA	TRBD1	TRBV12-3/TRBV12-4
CSARPSTTNTEAFF	TGCAGTGCTAGGCCCTCGACGACGAACACTGAAGCTTTCTTT	TRBJ1-1	NA	NA	TRBV20-1
CASSLVGGRVGGETQYF	TGCGCCAGCAGCTTAGTCGGCGGCAGGGTAGGGGGAGAGACCCAGTACTTC	TRBJ2-5	NA	NA	TRBV5-1
CASSQAWGDNGYTF	TGTGCCAGCAGCCAAGCTTGGGGCGATAATGGCTACACCTTC	TRBJ1-2	NA	NA	TRBV3-1
CASRVQGNPQHF	TGTGCCAGCAGGGTACAGGGGAACCCCCAGCATTTT	TRBJ1-5	NA	TRBD1	TRBV6-2/TRBV6-3
CASSQEGGAPEAFF	TGTGCCAGCAGCCAAGAAGGAGGGGCTCCTGAAGCTTTCTTT	TRBJ1-1	NA	NA	TRBV3-1
CASSDGLRNTEAFF	TGTGCCAGCAGTGACGGACTGCGGAACACTGAAGCTTTCTTT	TRBJ1-1	NA	NA	TRBV5-6
CASSEERGPSYEQYF	TGTGCCAGCAGTGAAGAGAGGGGACCCTCCTACGAGCAGTACTTC	TRBJ2-7	NA	NA	TRBV6-1
CASSPAGSLYGYTF	TGTGCCAGTAGCCCTGCCGGGTCCCTCTATGGCTACACCTTC	TRBJ1-2	NA	NA	TRBV19
CATMGQGRATMNQPQHF	TGTGCCACCATGGGGCAGGGGAGAGCCACCATGAATCAGCCCCAGCATTTT	TRBJ1-5	NA	NA	TRBV28
CAWSRGTRIGNTIYF	TGTGCCTGGAGTAGGGGTACCAGAATTGGAAACACCATATATTTT	TRBJ1-3	NA	NA	TRBV30
CSVGKAGSTRDTEAFF	TGCAGCGTTGGGAAGGCAGGTTCCACCAGAGACACTGAAGCTTTCTTT	TRBJ1-1	NA	NA	TRBV29-1
CASSHLRGTEAFF	TGTGCCAGCAGCCACTTGCGGGGGACTGAAGCTTTCTTT	TRBJ1-1	NA	NA	TRBV11-2
CASSLRDWLNEQFF	TGTGCCAGCAGTCTCCGGGACTGGCTCAATGAGCAGTTCTTC	TRBJ2-1	NA	NA	TRBV12-3/TRBV12-4
CAWDSNFNTEAFF	TGTGCCTGGGACAGCAATTTTAACACTGAAGCTTTCTTT	TRBJ1-1	NA	NA	TRBV30
CASSLLSEAEAFF	TGTGCCAGCAGCTTGTTATCGGAGGCTGAAGCTTTCTTT	TRBJ1-1	NA	NA	TRBV5-6
CAWSVKGPNTIYF	TGTGCCTGGAGTGTAAAGGGGCCAAACACCATATATTTT	TRBJ1-3	NA	NA	TRBV30
CASSYPGVTEAFF	TGCGCCAGCAGCTACCCAGGGGTAACTGAAGCTTTCTTT	TRBJ1-1	once	NA	TRBV5-1
CASSYGGQAREQYF	TGTGCCAGCAGTTACGGGGGACAGGCGCGCGAGCAGTACTTC	TRBJ2-7	NA	TRBD1	TRBV6-6
CASSYWDTLSGELFF	TGTGCCAGCAGTTACTGGGATACCTTAAGCGGGGAGCTGTTTTTT	TRBJ2-2	NA	NA	TRBV6-2/TRBV6-3
CASRRQGTSTTDTQYF	TGCGCCAGCAGGCGACAGGGAACCTCAACCACAGATACGCAGTATTTT	TRBJ2-3	NA	TRBD1	TRBV5-1
CASSPTYGSNTEAFF	TGTGCCAGCAGTCCCACCTATGGGTCGAACACTGAAGCTTTCTTT	TRBJ1-1	NA	NA	TRBV7-9
CSALNRDRFNSNQPQHF	TGCAGTGCTCTCAACCGGGACAGATTTAATAGCAATCAGCCCCAGCATTTT	TRBJ1-5	NA	TRBD1	TRBV20-1
CASKRGPTDTQYF	TGTGCCAGCAAGAGGGGACCCACAGATACGCAGTATTTT	TRBJ2-3	NA	NA	TRBV7-3
CASSLGRKTDTQYF	TGTGCCAGCAGTTTAGGGCGTAAGACAGATACGCAGTATTTT	TRBJ2-3	NA	NA	TRBV27
CASSQSRTLEGTDTQYF	TGTGCCAGTAGTCAATCTCGGACCTTGGAGGGCACAGATACGCAGTATTTT	TRBJ2-3	NA	NA	TRBV19
CSANREGAQYF	TGCAGTGCTAACAGGGAGGGAGCCCAGTACTTC	TRBJ2-5	NA	NA	TRBV20-1